This T cell receptor (beta chain) appears in the sequencing data of a study of T-cell reconstitution after alpha-beta-depleted transplantation in children. Researchers prepared the TCRbeta library using unique molecular identifiers, the study reports. One entry per CDR3 protein results from TCRdb running MiXCR on the PCR reads. The table records around 410,000 distinct CDR3 sequences, 11% of them present only once. This clonotype came up many times. With V trimmed by 5 bases and J by 0 bases, 2 bases remained unmatched. CDR3 length: 14 residues. The sample in question was PBMCs from the stem cell graft donor, obtained from the stem cell graft. The V call is TRBV12-3 or TRBV12-4, the J call TRBJ1-1, with 8 bases identical to TRBD1. The receptor was isolated from a human donor who donated a stem cell graft to a child with acute myeloid leukemia. The DNA of the CDR3 is TGTGCCAGCAGTGGACAGGGTCTGAACACTGAAGCTTTCTTT. Translated: CASSGQGLNTEAFF.